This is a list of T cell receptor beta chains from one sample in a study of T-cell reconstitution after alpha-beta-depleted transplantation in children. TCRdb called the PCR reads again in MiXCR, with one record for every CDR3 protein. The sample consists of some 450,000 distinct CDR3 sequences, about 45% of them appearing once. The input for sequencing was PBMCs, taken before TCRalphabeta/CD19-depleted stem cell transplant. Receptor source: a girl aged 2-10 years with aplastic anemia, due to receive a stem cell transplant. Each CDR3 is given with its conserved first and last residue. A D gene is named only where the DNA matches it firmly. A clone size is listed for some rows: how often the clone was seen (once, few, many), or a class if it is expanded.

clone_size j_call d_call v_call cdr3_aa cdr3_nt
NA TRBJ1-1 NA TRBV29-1 CSVVGHLNTEAFF TGCAGCGTTGTAGGACATCTGAACACTGAAGCTTTCTTT
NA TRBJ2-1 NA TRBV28 CASSSTGYGSLYNEQFF TGTGCCAGCAGTTCCACAGGGTACGGCTCCCTCTACAATGAGCAGTTCTTC
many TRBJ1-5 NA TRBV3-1 CASSLSNAGGLQPQHF TGTGCCAGCAGCCTCTCCAACGCGGGGGGCCTTCAGCCCCAGCATTTT
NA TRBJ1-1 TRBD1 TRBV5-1 CASSLIGGRTEAFF TGCGCCAGCAGCTTGATAGGGGGCAGGACTGAAGCTTTCTTT
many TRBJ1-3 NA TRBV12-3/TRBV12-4 CASRSGSGNTIYF TGTGCCAGCAGGTCAGGGTCTGGAAACACCATATATTTT
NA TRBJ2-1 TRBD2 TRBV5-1 CASSPIRGTSYNEQFF TGCGCCAGCAGCCCGATACGTGGGACTAGTTACAATGAGCAGTTCTTC
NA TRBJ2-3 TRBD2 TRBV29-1 CSVAGTSGRASTDTQYF TGCAGCGTGGCCGGGACTAGCGGGAGGGCCTCCACAGATACGCAGTATTTT
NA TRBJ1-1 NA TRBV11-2 CASSFGGRGEAFF TGTGCCAGCAGCTTTGGGGGAAGGGGTGAAGCTTTCTTT
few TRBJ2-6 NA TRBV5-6 CASTPGQKYNVLTF TGTGCCAGCACCCCTGGACAGAAATACAACGTCCTGACTTTC
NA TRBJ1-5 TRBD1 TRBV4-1 CASSQGDRGQPQHF TGCGCCAGCAGCCAGGGGGACAGGGGACAGCCCCAGCATTTT
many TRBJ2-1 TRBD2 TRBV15 CATSRDRREGKQFF TGTGCCACCAGCAGAGATAGACGGGAGGGAAAGCAGTTCTTC
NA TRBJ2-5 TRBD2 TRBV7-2 CASSLWLAGSGETQYF TGTGCCAGCAGCTTATGGTTAGCGGGGTCAGGAGAGACCCAGTACTTC
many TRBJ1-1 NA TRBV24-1 CATSPGQNTEAFF TGTGCCACCAGTCCCGGCCAGAACACTGAAGCTTTCTTT
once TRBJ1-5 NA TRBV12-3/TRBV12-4 CASSLELGRQPQHF TGTGCCAGCAGTTTAGAATTGGGCCGGCAGCCCCAGCATTTT
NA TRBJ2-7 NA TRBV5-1 CASSFRVVGANEQYF TGCGCCAGCAGCTTCCGAGTTGTAGGGGCGAACGAGCAGTACTTC
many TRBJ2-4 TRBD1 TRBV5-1 CASSSLQGAKNIQYF TGCGCCAGCAGCTCGTTACAGGGGGCCAAAAACATTCAGTACTTC
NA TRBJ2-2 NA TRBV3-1 CASSQGTGVHTGELFF TGTGCCAGCAGCCAAGGAACGGGAGTACACACCGGGGAGCTGTTTTTT
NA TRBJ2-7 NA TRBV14 CASSPLQGYEQYF TGTGCCAGCAGCCCGCTACAGGGCTACGAGCAGTACTTC
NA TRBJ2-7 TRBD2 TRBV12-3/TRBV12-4 CASSSIAGGPGYEQYF TGTGCCAGCAGTTCCATAGCGGGAGGGCCGGGCTACGAGCAGTACTTC
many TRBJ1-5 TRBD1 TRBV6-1 CASSPGTASSNQPQHF TGTGCCAGCAGCCCCGGGACAGCCAGCAGCAATCAGCCCCAGCATTTT
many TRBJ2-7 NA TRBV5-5 CASSLRTESYEQYF TGTGCCAGCAGCTTGAGGACAGAATCCTACGAGCAGTACTTC
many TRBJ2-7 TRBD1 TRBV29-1 CSVDAGQGVEQYF TGCAGCGTTGATGCGGGACAGGGTGTCGAGCAGTACTTC
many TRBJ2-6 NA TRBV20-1 CSAERGSGANVLTF TGCAGTGCTGAAAGGGGGTCTGGGGCCAACGTCCTGACTTTC
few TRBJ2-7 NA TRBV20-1 CSAKMGPYEQYF TGCAGTGCTAAAATGGGTCCCTACGAGCAGTACTTC
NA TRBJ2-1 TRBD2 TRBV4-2 CASSQGSLAEYNEQFF TGTGCCAGCAGCCAAGGTTCACTAGCGGAGTACAATGAGCAGTTCTTC
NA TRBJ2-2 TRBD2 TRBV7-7 CASSLRLAGVGVNTGELFF TGTGCTAGCAGCTTAAGGCTAGCGGGAGTGGGGGTTAACACCGGGGAGCTGTTTTTT
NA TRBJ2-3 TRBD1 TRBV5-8 CATLGQVSSTDTQYF TGTGCCACCCTGGGACAGGTTAGCTCCACAGATACGCAGTATTTT
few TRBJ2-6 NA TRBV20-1 CSAPPDSGANVLTF TGCAGTGCCCCACCTGACTCTGGGGCCAACGTCCTGACTTTC
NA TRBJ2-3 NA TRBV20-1 CSASLGGDGTDTQYF TGCAGTGCTAGTCTAGGGGGAGACGGGACAGATACGCAGTATTTT
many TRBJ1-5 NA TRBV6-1 CASRPPGNGQPQHF TGTGCCAGCAGACCTCCGGGAAACGGTCAGCCCCAGCATTTT
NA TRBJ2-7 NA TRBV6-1 CASSALDKSYEQYF TGTGCCAGCAGCGCATTGGACAAATCATACGAGCAGTACTTC
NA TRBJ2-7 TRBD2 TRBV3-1 CASSPWTSGIREQYF TGTGCCAGCAGCCCGTGGACTAGCGGAATACGAGAGCAGTACTTC
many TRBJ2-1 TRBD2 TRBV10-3 CAINSGLALNEQFF TGTGCCATCAACTCGGGACTAGCGTTGAATGAGCAGTTCTTC
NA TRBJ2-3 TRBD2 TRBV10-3 CAIKRGLAGERDTQYF TGTGCCATCAAACGTGGGCTAGCGGGGGAGAGAGATACGCAGTATTTT
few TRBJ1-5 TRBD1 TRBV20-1 CSARQGNGGNQPQHF TGCAGTGCAAGACAGGGAAATGGTGGCAATCAGCCCCAGCATTTT
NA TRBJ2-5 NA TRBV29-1 CSVEEGVFGSDEETQYF TGCAGCGTTGAAGAGGGGGTATTCGGGAGTGACGAAGAGACCCAGTACTTC
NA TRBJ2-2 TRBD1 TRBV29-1 CSVEDPNTGETGELFF TGCAGCGTTGAAGACCCTAATACAGGGGAGACCGGGGAGCTGTTTTTT
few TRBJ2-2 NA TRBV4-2 CASSQESYLTGELFF TGTGCCAGCAGCCAAGAATCGTACCTCACCGGGGAGCTGTTTTTT
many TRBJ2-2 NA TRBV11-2 CASSLGPLTGELFF TGTGCCAGCAGCTTAGGGCCCCTGACCGGGGAGCTGTTTTTT
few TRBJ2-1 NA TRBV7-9 CASSPLSYPYNEQFF TGTGCCAGCAGCCCCCTATCATACCCCTACAATGAGCAGTTCTTC